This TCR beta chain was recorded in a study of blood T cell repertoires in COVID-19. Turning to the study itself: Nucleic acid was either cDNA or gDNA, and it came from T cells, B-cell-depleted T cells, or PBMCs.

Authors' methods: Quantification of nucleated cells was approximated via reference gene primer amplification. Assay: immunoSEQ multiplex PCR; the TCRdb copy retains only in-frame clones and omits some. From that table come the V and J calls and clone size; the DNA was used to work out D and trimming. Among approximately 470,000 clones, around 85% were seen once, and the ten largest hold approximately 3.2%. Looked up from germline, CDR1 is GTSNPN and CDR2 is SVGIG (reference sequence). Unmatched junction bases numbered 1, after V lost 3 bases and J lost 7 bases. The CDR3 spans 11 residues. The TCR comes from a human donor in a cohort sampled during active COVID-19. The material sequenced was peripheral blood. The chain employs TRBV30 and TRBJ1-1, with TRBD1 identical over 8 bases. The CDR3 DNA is TGTGCCTGGAGCGGACAGGGTGAAGCTTTCTTT. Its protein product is CAWSGQGEAFF.